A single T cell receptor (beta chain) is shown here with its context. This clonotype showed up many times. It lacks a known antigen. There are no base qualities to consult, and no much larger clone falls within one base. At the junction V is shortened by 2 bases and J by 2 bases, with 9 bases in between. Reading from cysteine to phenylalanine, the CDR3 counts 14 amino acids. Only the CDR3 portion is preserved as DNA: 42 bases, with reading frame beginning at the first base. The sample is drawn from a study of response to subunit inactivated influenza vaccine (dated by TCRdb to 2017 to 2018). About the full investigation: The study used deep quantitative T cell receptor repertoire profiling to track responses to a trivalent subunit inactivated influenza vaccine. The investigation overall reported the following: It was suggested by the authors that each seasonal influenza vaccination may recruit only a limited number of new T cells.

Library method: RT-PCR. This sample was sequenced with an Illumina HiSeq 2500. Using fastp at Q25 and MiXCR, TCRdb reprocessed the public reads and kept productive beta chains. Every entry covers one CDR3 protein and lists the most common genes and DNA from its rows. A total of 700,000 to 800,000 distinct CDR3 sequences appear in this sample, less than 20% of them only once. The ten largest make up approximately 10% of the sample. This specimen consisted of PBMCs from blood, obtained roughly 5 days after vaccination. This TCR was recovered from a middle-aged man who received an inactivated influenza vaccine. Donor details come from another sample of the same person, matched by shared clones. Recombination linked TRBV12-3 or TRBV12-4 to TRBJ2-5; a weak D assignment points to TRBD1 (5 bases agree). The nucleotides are TGTGCCAGCAGTTTAATTCCAGGGCAAGAGACCCAGTACTTC. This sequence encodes CASSLIPGQETQYF.